The 29 T cell receptor beta chains reported below all come from one sample, sequenced in a study of shared clonotypes between healthy human individuals. The protocol was immunoSEQ multiplex PCR, while the TCRdb copy is restricted to in-frame clones and leaves out a portion. This table holds about 500,000 clones, roughly four fifths found once. Sequences were obtained from PBMCs. These receptor sequences come from a woman in her 40s in good health. Some clones in this sample may be carry-over from other donors' samples.

This chain uses TRBV28 with TRBJ1-2, with D hard to call. The CDR3 runs 12 residues. The germline V gene has CDR1 MDHEN and CDR2 SYDVKM. V shed 11 bases and J shed 4 bases, with 14 bases lying between them. The CDR3 loop is CASRGSGYGYTF. CDR3 nucleotides: TGTGCCTCTCGCGGTTCAGGCTATGGCTACACCTTC.

The J gene is TRBJ1-2, the V gene TRBV27; TRBD1 matches at 7 bases. Germline assignment: CDR1 MNHEY and CDR2 SMNVEV (reference sequence). Trimming at V came to 6 bases and at J to 7 bases, leaving 11 bases not matched to a gene. The CDR3 is 14 amino acids. The CDR3 loop reads CASSTNDRARGYTF. The CDR3 nucleotides read TGTGCCAGCAGCACGAACGACAGGGCGCGTGGCTACACCTTC.

The rearrangement links TRBV4-2 to TRBJ2-1; 8 nucleotides line up with TRBD2. The CDR3 has 16 amino acids. V was clipped by 0 bases and J by 3 bases; unmatched bases: 4. CDR1 and CDR2 (germline): LGHNA, YNFKEQ. CDR3 sequence: CASSQEPGGDYNEQFF. CDR3 DNA sequence: TGTGCCAGCAGCCAAGAGCCGGGAGGGGACTACAATGAGCAGTTCTTC.

The chain couples TRBV29-1 to TRBJ1-1, with 9 bases fitting TRBD1. CDR3 length: 14 amino acids. J gave up 4 bases and V 6 bases, and 9 bases lay outside the gene matches. Germline CDR1 and CDR2: SQVTM and ANQGSEA. CDR3: CSVALQGAPTEAFF. In DNA, the CDR3 is TGCAGCGTCGCACTACAGGGGGCCCCCACTGAAGCTTTCTTT.

On this clone itself: Only one base separates this from a far larger clonotype, so it likely reflects a read error. Other DNA sequences in this specimen translate into the identical CDR3. The gene calls are TRBV28 and TRBJ1-2; 7 nucleotides line up with TRBD1. V lost 6 bases and J lost 0; bases outside the gene matches: 10. Germline CDR1 and CDR2: MDHEN and SYDVKM. The CDR3 length is 16 residues. The CDR3 DNA reads as TGTGCCAGCAGACCCACAGGGGAGGCGACTAACTATGGCTACACCTTC. It yields the protein CASRPTGEATNYGYTF.

Comments on this clone: The junction departs from germline at one end; a sequencing error may be responsible. V gene TRBV7-7 combines with J gene TRBJ2-5, with D tentatively TRBD1 (6 bases). The CDR3 has 13 residues. Germline-derived CDR1 and CDR2 are SSHAT and FNYEAQ (reference sequence). The CDR3 here is CASSPDRQETQYF. Written as DNA, the CDR3 is TGTGCTAGCAGCCCGGACAGACAAGAGACCCAGTACTTC.

This chain connects TRBV6-1 to TRBJ1-4; D is ambiguous. Germline V gene data show CDR1 as MNHNS and CDR2 as SASEGT. V dropped 5 bases and J dropped 10 bases, with 20 bases sitting between them. The CDR3 spans 15 residues. For the CDR3, the DNA is TGTGCCAGCAGTATAGAAAACGTGGGCCAAGCAAAACTGTTTTTT. Its translation is CASSIENVGQAKLFF.

V usage is TRBV2 and J usage is TRBJ2-1; D is unresolved. V dropped 6 bases and J dropped 8 bases, with 11 bases sitting between them. Germline V gene data show CDR1 as SNHLY and CDR2 as FYNNEI. This CDR3 is built from 12 residues. CDR3 sequence (DNA): TGTGCCAGCAGGCCAATCAGCTATGAGCAGTTCTTC. Its translation is CASRPISYEQFF.

On this clone: A far larger clone is just one base off, so this is likely a read error. The CDR3 nucleotides read TGTGCCAGCAGCTTGAAGGGGCAGAGCTTAGAAGCTTTCTTT. Its protein product is CASSLKGQSLEAFF. This chain links TRBV7-2 with TRBJ1-1; D may be TRBD1 (5 bases). This CDR3 is built from 14 residues. V dropped 3 bases and J dropped 8 bases, with 16 bases sitting between them. Germline lookup yields CDR1 SGHTA and CDR2 FQGNSA.

The chain uses TRBV28 and TRBJ1-6; no definite D call. This CDR3 has 11 amino acids. The V end lost 6 bases, the J end lost 11 bases, and 8 bases lay between the germline ends. The germline CDR1 and CDR2 sequences are MDHEN and SYDVKM. This chain's CDR3 is CASSLGTPLHF. CDR3 bases: TGTGCCAGCAGCCTGGGAACACCCCTCCACTTT. The variable domain in full, with the rest retrieved from reference TRBV28 and TRBJ1-6, is DVKVTQSSRYLVKRTGEKVFLECVQDMDHENMFWYRQDPGLGLRLIYFSYDVKMKEKGDIPEGYSVSREKKERFSLILESASTNQTSMYLCASSLGTPLHFGNGTRLTVT.

CDR3 DNA: TGTGCCAGCAGTTGGGGCCAGCCCTTCTCTGGAAACACCATATATTTT. Residues: CASSWGQPFSGNTIYF. This chain connects TRBV6-5 to TRBJ1-3, with D perhaps TRBD1 (5 bases). V was shortened by 4 bases and J by 0 bases, with 13 bases between the two germline ends. This CDR3 region has 16 residues. CDR1 MNHEY and CDR2 SVGAGI come from the germline V gene.

As regards this clone: Since a far larger clone is one base different, this is likely a read error. DNA of the CDR3: TGTGCCAGCAAGTTGGGGACAGGGGCCACCGGGGAGCTGTTTTTT. Its translation: CASKLGTGATGELFF. This chain connects TRBV7-9 to TRBJ2-2, with 10 bases identical to TRBD1. The J segment lost 4 bases and the V segment lost 7 bases, leaving 6 bases of the junction unmatched. The CDR3 has 15 residues. The germline V gene encodes CDR1 SEHNR and CDR2 FQNEAQ (reference sequence).

The V call is TRBV9, the J call TRBJ1-5, with D unresolved. With 0 bases removed from V and 4 bases from J, the gap between germline ends came to 5 bases. The CDR3 is 13 residues long. Germline-derived CDR1 and CDR2 are SGDLS and YYNGEE. The CDR3 sequence is CASSVAQNQPQHF. The CDR3 nucleotides read TGTGCCAGCAGCGTAGCCCAAAATCAGCCCCAGCATTTT.

The gene calls are TRBV2 and TRBJ1-5, with D unresolved. The V and J ends lost 1 base and 10 bases respectively, with 14 bases between them. The CDR3 consists of 14 residues. Germline lookup yields CDR1 SNHLY and CDR2 FYNNEI. The CDR3 spells CASSEERNYVPQHF. The CDR3, as DNA: TGTGCCAGCAGTGAAGAACGGAATTATGTACCCCAGCATTTT.

The V call is TRBV10-3, the J call TRBJ2-7, with D hard to call. V lost 4 bases and J lost 5, with 6 bases in between. CDR1 and CDR2 (germline): ENHRY, SYGVKD. The CDR3 totals 11 residues. Written as DNA, the CDR3 is TGTGCCATCAGTGCAGGTGACGAGCAGTACTTC. It encodes CAISAGDEQYF.

Notes on this clone: A far larger clone is one nucleotide away, so this likely arose from a read error. In this CDR3 the conserved last residue, phenylalanine or tryptophan, is missing, so a read error is likely. The CDR3 coding sequence is TGCAGTGCCGACAGTGTGTATGGCTACACCCTC. The encoded protein is CSADSVYGYTL. This sequence joins TRBV20-1 and TRBJ1-2; D possibly corresponds to TRBD1 (5 bases). V shed 6 bases and J shed 5 bases, with 10 bases lying between them. The CDR3 length is 11 residues. Germline CDR1 DFQATT, CDR2 SNEGSKA (reference sequence).

This clone was counted once. Other DNA sequences in the same sample also yield this CDR3. The chain couples TRBV28 to TRBJ2-6, with D unresolved. V lost 3 bases and J lost 4, with 4 bases in between. Germline CDR1 and CDR2: MDHEN and SYDVKM. This CDR3 spans 13 amino acids. The CDR3 nucleotides are TGTGCCAGCAGTTTTCGGGGGGCCAACGTCCTGACTTTC. Translated, it gives CASSFRGANVLTF.

This clone was detected once. J is TRBJ1-2 and V is TRBV9; the D gene is possibly TRBD1 (5 bases). Deletions cut 4 bases from V and 3 bases from J, with 13 bases between. The CDR3 contains 14 residues. Germline V gene lookup returns CDR1 SGDLS and CDR2 YYNGEE. DNA of the CDR3: TGTGCCAGCAGCAAGGGGTTGAGGGACTATGGCTACACCTTC. Translated: CASSKGLRDYGYTF.

This chain connects TRBV6-5 to TRBJ2-7; the D gene is possibly TRBD2 (7 bases). Trimming took off 0 bases at V and 4 bases at J, with 16 bases between the two ends. From germline, CDR1 is MNHEY and CDR2 SVGAGI. The CDR3 contains 16 residues. The CDR3 sequence: CASSYSRRGGGYEQYF. The CDR3 DNA follows: TGTGCCAGCAGTTACTCGCGTCGGGGAGGGGGGTACGAGCAGTACTTC.

V is TRBV30 and J is TRBJ2-7; 10 bases are shared with TRBD1. The CDR3 spans 14 residues. CDR1 and CDR2 from the germline V gene are GTSNPN and SVGIG (reference sequence). V trimming: 1 base; J trimming: 2 bases; junction bases outside the gene matches: 2. In DNA, the CDR3 is TGTGCCTGGAGTGGGGACAGGGGTGCCTACGAGCAGTACTTC. It specifies CAWSGDRGAYEQYF.

About this clone: A read error is possible here, since a much larger clone lies one base away. The same CDR3 can be traced to other DNA sequences in this sample. The chain joins TRBV27 to TRBJ2-1, with D tentatively TRBD2 (6 bases). The CDR3 totals 15 residues. Per the germline V gene, CDR1 is MNHEY and CDR2 is SMNVEV (reference sequence). This chain's CDR3 is CASSFLSEGSGEQFF. The CDR3 DNA reads as TGCGCCAGCAGTTTTCTATCGGAGGGTAGCGGTGAGCAGTTCTTC.

This sequence joins TRBV2 and TRBJ2-5; D not certain. The CDR3 has 13 residues. The V gene's germline CDR1 is SNHLY and CDR2 FYNNEI. Trimming pared 7 bases from V and 4 bases from J, leaving 13 bases between. DNA of the CDR3: TGTGCCAGCAACGGCGAGCACGGAGAGACCCAGTACTTC. As protein: CASNGEHGETQYF.

A word on this clone: Other DNA sequences within the sample encode an identical CDR3. This chain joins TRBV11-1 and TRBJ2-1; 10 nucleotides align to TRBD1. J gave up 2 bases and V 5 bases, and 3 bases lay outside the gene matches. The germline V gene encodes CDR1 SGHAT and CDR2 FQDESV (reference sequence). This CDR3 is 15 amino acids long. The CDR3 region is CASSRDRGTYNEQFF. CDR3 DNA sequence: TGTGCCAGCAGCAGGGACAGGGGCACCTACAATGAGCAGTTCTTC.

The chain employs TRBV2 and TRBJ1-1; the D gene is possibly TRBD1 (5 bases). In germline, CDR1 is SNHLY, CDR2 FYNNEI. This CDR3 is built from 13 residues. The V end was cut by 3 bases, the J end by 10 bases, with 15 bases between. CDR3 amino acids: CASSDSGHRGAFF. The DNA for the CDR3 is TGTGCCAGCAGTGACTCTGGACACCGGGGAGCTTTCTTT.

This clone was seen repeatedly, ten times or more. The chain couples TRBV9 to TRBJ2-2; 11 bases align to TRBD2. The CDR3 sequence is 14 residues long. Germline V gives CDR1 SGDLS, CDR2 YYNGEE. After removal of 9 bases from V and 5 bases from J, the junction contained 6 bases not matched to a gene. The CDR3 reads CATTGLAETGELFF. CDR3 DNA sequence: TGTGCCACCACGGGACTAGCGGAAACCGGGGAGCTGTTTTTT.

With respect to this clone: A single base is all that separates this from a far larger clone, so a read error is likely. This chain uses TRBV4-2 with TRBJ2-7; the D gene could be TRBD1 or TRBD2 (5 bases each). Looked up from germline, CDR1 is LGHNA and CDR2 is YNFKEQ. This CDR3 comprises 16 residues. V lost 1 base to trimming and J lost 5 bases, with 18 bases between them. The CDR3 sequence: CASSQGEGQGVDEQYF. For the CDR3, the DNA is TGTGCCAGCAGCCAAGGCGAGGGGCAGGGCGTCGACGAGCAGTACTTC.

This chain connects TRBV27 to TRBJ2-5, with TRBD2 matching 8 bases. The germline gives CDR1 MNHEY, CDR2 SMNVEV (reference sequence). Trimming removed 4 bases from V and 0 bases from J; junction bases left unmatched: 4. The CDR3 is made up of 15 amino acids. CDR3 in DNA: TGTGCCAGCAGTTACTGGACTAGCTACCAAGAGACCCAGTACTTC. This encodes CASSYWTSYQETQYF.

The V gene is TRBV7-9, the J gene TRBJ2-1; perhaps TRBD2 as D (5 bases). The V gene lost 4 bases and the J gene lost 1 base, with 20 bases spanning the gap. The CDR3 is made up of 18 amino acids. The germline gives CDR1 SEHNR, CDR2 FQNEAQ (reference sequence). CDR3 sequence reads: CASSSPSWVARSYNEQFF. DNA of the CDR3: TGTGCCAGCAGCTCTCCCTCGTGGGTAGCGAGGTCCTACAATGAGCAGTTCTTC.

This rearrangement joins TRBV4-2 to TRBJ1-5, with D possibly TRBD1 on 5 matching bases. This CDR3 contains 17 residues. The V gene lost 0 bases and the J gene lost 0 bases, with 12 bases spanning the gap. Germline lookup yields CDR1 LGHNA and CDR2 YNFKEQ. The DNA of the CDR3 is TGTGCCAGCAGCCAAGATTGGACATTTAATAGCAATCAGCCCCAGCATTTT. Residues: CASSQDWTFNSNQPQHF.